This TCR beta chain was sequenced in a study of cytomegalovirus exposure and HLA in healthy donors. CDR3 length: 14 amino acids. Germline values: CDR1 SQVTM, CDR2 ANQGSEA. Unmatched junction bases numbered 9, after V lost 3 bases and J lost 4 bases. Researchers ran the PCR with 60 Vbeta and 13 Jbeta primers. Profiling relied on immunoSEQ multiplex PCR, and the TCRdb table lists in-frame clones only, not all of them. The record lists 65,000 to 90,000 clones, of which the ten most abundant hold 2.5% to 3%. The receptor was derived from a man aged 35 to 55 in good health and CMV-seronegative. The sample taken for sequencing was PBMCs. The chain carries TRBV29-1 and TRBJ2-7; 7 nucleotides match TRBD2. CDR3 DNA sequence: TGCAGCGTTGACCCAGCTGGGGGGGGTTACGAGCAGTACTTC. Protein: CSVDPAGGGYEQYF.